A single sample is the source of the 10 T cell receptor beta chains below, sequenced in a study of T cell responses to AZD1222 COVID-19 vaccine. Produced via immunoSEQ multiplex PCR; TCRdb's table is partial and in-frame only. The sample has around 180,000 clones, 85% to 95% seen once; the top ten hold 8% to 13%. The sample was peripheral blood, taken on day 0 of AZD1222 vaccination. These receptors all come from an adult in good health.

The chain is built from TRBV24-1 and TRBJ2-2, with a possible D match to TRBD1 (6 bases). The V end lost 9 bases, the J end lost 0 bases, and 10 bases lay between the germline ends. CDR1 is KGHDR and CDR2 is SFDVKD in the germline V gene. This CDR3 contains 14 residues. The CDR3 DNA reads TGTGCCACCTCAGGACAGCCGAACACCGGGGAGCTGTTTTTT. Translating it yields CATSGQPNTGELFF.

The chain is built from TRBV13 and TRBJ2-3; 7 nucleotides align to TRBD2. Trimming took 5 bases from V and 3 from J; bases not matched to a gene: 17. This CDR3 has 18 residues. CDR1 is PRHDT, CDR2 FYEKMQ, per germline (reference sequence). The CDR3 DNA is TGTGCCAGCAGCGCCTCGCTGAGGGAGGGCAAGTGGACAGATACGCAGTATTTT. Translation: CASSASLREGKWTDTQYF.

The chain is built from TRBV11-2 and TRBJ2-3; 11 bases map to TRBD2. Trimming removed 1 base from V and 4 bases from J; junction bases left unmatched: 7. The CDR3 totals 17 residues. Germline V gene lookup returns CDR1 SGHAT and CDR2 FQNNGV. The CDR3 spells CASSLVGLAGVSDTQYF. CDR3 DNA sequence: TGTGCCAGCAGCTTAGTAGGACTAGCGGGCGTTTCAGATACGCAGTATTTT.

The sample holds one count of this clone. The chain recombines TRBV2 with TRBJ2-7; perhaps TRBD2 as D (5 bases). Deletions cut 7 bases from V and 5 bases from J, with 9 bases between. This CDR3 has 11 residues. CDR1 and CDR2 from the germline V gene are SNHLY and FYNNEI. Written as DNA, the CDR3 is TGTGCCAGCAAACGGGAACACGAGCAGTACTTC. Encoded protein: CASKREHEQYF.

The gene calls are TRBV5-6 and TRBJ1-1; 7 positions match TRBD1. From germline, CDR1 is SGHDT and CDR2 YYEEEE. Unmatched junction bases numbered 10, after V lost 3 bases and J lost 8 bases. CDR3 length: 14 residues. CDR3 nucleotides: TGTGCCAGCAGCTCCCCCAGGGGGGGACCCGAAGCTTTCTTT. It codes for CASSSPRGGPEAFF.

The gene calls are TRBV5-8 and TRBJ2-7; maybe TRBD1 (6 bases). CDR1 and CDR2 (germline): SGHTS, YDEGEE. This CDR3 contains 12 residues. V was pared by 1 base and J by 6 bases, with 8 bases between. The CDR3: CASSLHRVEQYF. CDR3 DNA: TGTGCCAGCAGCTTGCACAGGGTCGAGCAGTACTTC.

This chain joins TRBV2 and TRBJ1-2; 12 bases match TRBD1. With V trimmed by 6 bases and J by 8 bases, 10 bases remained unmatched. Germline-derived CDR1 and CDR2 are SNHLY and FYNNEI. The CDR3 has 15 amino acids. The CDR3 DNA is TGTGCCAGCAGCGCACCGGGACAGGGGGCGGACGGCTACACCTTC. Amino acids: CASSAPGQGADGYTF.

The CDR3 loop reads CASSLAGPFFYDTEAFF. The CDR3 DNA follows: TGTGCCAGCAGCTTAGCCGGCCCGTTCTTCTATGACACTGAAGCTTTCTTT. This sequence joins TRBV7-2 and TRBJ1-1; D ambiguous. Germline CDR1 reads SGHTA; CDR2 reads FQGNSA. This CDR3 contains 17 residues. Trimming removed 0 bases from V and 3 bases from J, with 17 bases in between.

This chain connects TRBV11-3 to TRBJ2-1, with TRBD2 matching 11 bases. The ends lost 0 bases at V and 5 bases at J; junction bases unmatched: 6. CDR1 is SGHNT, CDR2 YENEEA, per germline. This CDR3 is built from 17 residues. The CDR3 region has the DNA TGTGCCAGCAGCTTAGATAAACTAGCGGGAGTCGACAATGAGCAGTTCTTC. Amino acid sequence: CASSLDKLAGVDNEQFF.

The V gene is TRBV7-6, the J gene TRBJ1-4; 9 positions agree with TRBD1. Trimming removed 7 bases from V and 8 bases from J; junction bases left unmatched: 11. The CDR3 spans 15 residues. The germline V gene encodes CDR1 SGHVS and CDR2 FNYEAQ. The CDR3 bases are TGTGCCAGCATCATAGGGGGGACAGGGAACGAAAAACTGTTTTTT. Translation gives CASIIGGTGNEKLFF.